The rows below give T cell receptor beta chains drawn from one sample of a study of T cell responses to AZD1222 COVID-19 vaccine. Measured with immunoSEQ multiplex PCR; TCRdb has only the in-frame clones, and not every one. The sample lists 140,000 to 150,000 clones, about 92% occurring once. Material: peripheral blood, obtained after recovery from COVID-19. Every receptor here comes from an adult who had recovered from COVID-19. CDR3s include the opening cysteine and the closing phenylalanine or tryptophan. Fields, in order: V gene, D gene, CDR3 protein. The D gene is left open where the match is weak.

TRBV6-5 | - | CASSLGGESYNEQFF
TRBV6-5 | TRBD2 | CASRPGTSGRYEQYF
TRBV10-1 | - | CALRGGYTEAFF
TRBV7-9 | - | CASSLSARTRETQYF
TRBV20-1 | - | CSASIWRPIYNEQFF
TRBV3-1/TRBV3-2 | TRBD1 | CASSQETGPGNTEAFF
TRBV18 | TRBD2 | CASSPVMSYPQLAGQETQYF
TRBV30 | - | CAWSTRRGPYNEQFF
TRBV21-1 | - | CASSPRQGAPSDSGNTIYF
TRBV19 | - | CASTNYDLGGTEAFF
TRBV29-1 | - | CSVATPSTGELFF
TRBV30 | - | CAWRGGWKSVAKNIQYF
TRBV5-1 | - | CAARWCPHEQYF
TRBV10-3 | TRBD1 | CAISGGTGDASSGANVLTF
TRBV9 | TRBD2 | CASSVEGDYNYNEQFF
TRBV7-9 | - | CASPGGGDGYTF
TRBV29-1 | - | CSVFPRAGVNEQFF
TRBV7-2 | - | CASSLAAGHSYEQYF
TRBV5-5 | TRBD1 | CASSRGTGRTNEKLFF
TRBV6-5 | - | CASSYSGEAFF
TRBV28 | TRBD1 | CASSPPGQGGNTEAFF
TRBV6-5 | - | CASSYGVPTREKLFF
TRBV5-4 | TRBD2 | CASSLYGASRASGAYNEQFF
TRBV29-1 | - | CSSGVYNEQFF
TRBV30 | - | CAWTTENTEAFF
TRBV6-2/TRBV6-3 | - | CASSRGHHTGELFF
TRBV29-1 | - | CSARTGNTEAFF
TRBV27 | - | CASSSDKHYAGTEAFF